These 26 T cell receptor beta chains came from one sample sequenced in a study of beta chain features in type 1 diabetes. What was sequenced were expressed TCRB transcripts, since all of the isolated RNA had been reverse transcribed. Repertoires were generated with immunoSEQ multiplex PCR, while TCRdb's copy carries only in-frame clones and drops some. In the table there are under 300,000 clones, 27% of which are singletons. Specimen: central memory CD4+ T cells from blood. The receptors originated from a man aged 30 to 45 in good health.

The chain joins TRBV7-9 to TRBJ2-5, with 10 bases lining up with TRBD1. CDR3 size: 16 residues. J was trimmed by 3 bases and V by 2 bases; bases with no gene match: 6. Germline loops: CDR1 SEHNR, CDR2 FQNEAQ (reference sequence). The CDR3 DNA reads as TGTGCCAGCAGCTTATCGGGGACAGGGGCAAAAGAGACCCAGTACTTC. The encoded protein is CASSLSGTGAKETQYF.

The chain recombines TRBV30 with TRBJ1-2; D not resolved. The germline V and J ends were trimmed by 0 bases and 8 bases, with 10 bases remaining between them. This CDR3 comprises 12 residues. Germline assignment: CDR1 GTSNPN and CDR2 SVGIG (reference sequence). The DNA for the CDR3 is TGTGCCTGGAGTGTCAGAGGTAGGGGCTACACCTTC. It codes for CAWSVRGRGYTF.

This clone was observed many times. The V gene is TRBV6-1, the J gene TRBJ2-4; possibly TRBD2 for D (5 bases). The CDR3 covers 14 residues. Germline V gene lookup returns CDR1 MNHNS and CDR2 SASEGT. V was pared by 7 bases and J by 2 bases, with 12 bases between. CDR3 in DNA: TGTGCCAGCACCTTTCTAGCAACCAAAAACATTCAGTACTTC. Its protein product is CASTFLATKNIQYF.

In its sample, this clone was seen a few times. This sequence joins TRBV18 and TRBJ2-1; D is perhaps TRBD1 or TRBD2 (5 bases each). Trimming shortened V by 4 bases and J by 12 bases, and 16 bases separated the two germline ends. Germline CDR1 is KGHSH and CDR2 is LQKENI. This CDR3 is built from 13 residues. DNA for the CDR3: TGTGCCAGCTCACGGGACCTACGCGAGGGGCAGTTCTTC. This sequence encodes CASSRDLREGQFF.

V is TRBV19 and J is TRBJ2-5; D remains ambiguous. V gave up 5 bases and J gave up 2 bases, with 3 bases separating them. The germline CDR1 and CDR2 sequences are LNHDA and SQIVND (reference sequence). This CDR3 comprises 11 residues. CDR3 in DNA: TGTGCCAGTAGTGTGCAAGAGACCCAGTACTTC. This sequence encodes CASSVQETQYF.

This clone appeared a few times. The chain has TRBV7-2 and TRBJ2-3; a weak D match, TRBD2 (6 bases). There are 14 residues in the CDR3. The V and J ends lost 2 bases and 5 bases respectively, with 11 bases between them. CDR1 is SGHTA and CDR2 is FQGNSA in the germline V gene. CDR3 nucleotides: TGTGCCAGCAGCTTACGGGGGACCCAAGATACGCAGTATTTT. It codes for CASSLRGTQDTQYF.

This clone has ten or more counts. The gene calls are TRBV27 and TRBJ2-6, with 10 nucleotides matching TRBD2. The CDR3 sequence is 17 residues long. V was pared by 4 bases and J by 0 bases, with 3 bases of the junction left unmatched. Germline lookup yields CDR1 MNHEY and CDR2 SMNVEV (reference sequence). The CDR3 loop reads CASSSPSGSSGANVLTF. The DNA for the CDR3 is TGTGCCAGCAGTTCCCCTAGCGGGAGCTCTGGGGCCAACGTCCTGACTTTC.

This clone was counted a few times. The chain recombines TRBV7-2 with TRBJ2-3; TRBD2 aligns across 8 bases. The J segment lost 3 bases and the V segment lost 5 bases, leaving 7 bases of the junction unmatched. The CDR3 has 15 amino acids. Germline V gene sequence: CDR1 SGHTA, CDR2 FQGNSA. DNA for the CDR3: TGTGCCAGCAGCGAGCAGCGGGGGCTTACAGATACGCAGTATTTT. Translated: CASSEQRGLTDTQYF. The full variable domain, rest sourced from reference TRBV7-2 and TRBJ2-3, is GAGVSQSPSNKVTEKGKDVELRCDPISGHTALYWYRQSLGQGLEFLIYFQGNSAPDKSGLPSDRFSAERTGGSVSTLTIQRTQQEDSAVYLCASSEQRGLTDTQYFGPGTRLTVL.

This clone was found a few times. The chain carries TRBV5-6 and TRBJ2-1; D is possibly TRBD1 or TRBD2 (5 bases each). Deletions cut 4 bases from V and 8 bases from J, with 22 bases between. This CDR3 spans 16 amino acids. Germline loops: CDR1 SGHDT, CDR2 YYEEEE. This chain's CDR3 is CASSDLHRDPRDEQFF. The CDR3 DNA reads TGTGCCAGCAGCGATCTTCACCGGGACCCACGGGATGAGCAGTTCTTC. The variable domain in full, with the rest retrieved from reference TRBV5-6 and TRBJ2-1, is DAGVTQSPTHLIKTRGQQVTLRCSPKSGHDTVSWYQQALGQGPQFIFQYYEEEERQRGNFPDRFSGHQFPNYSSELNVNALLLGDSALYLCASSDLHRDPRDEQFFGPGTRLTVL.

The rearrangement uses TRBV5-1 and TRBJ2-1, with 8 bases matching TRBD2. Germline V gene sequence: CDR1 SGHRS, CDR2 YFSETQ. Losses at the gene ends were 5 bases for V and 3 bases for J; bases not matched to a gene: 4. The CDR3 loop spans 14 amino acids. This chain's CDR3 is CASRESGGYNEQFF. The CDR3 bases are TGCGCCAGCAGGGAAAGCGGGGGCTACAATGAGCAGTTCTTC.

This clone has a handful of counts. The chain is built from TRBV14 and TRBJ2-7, with 8 nucleotides matching TRBD2. The CDR3 length is 15 residues. J gave up 4 bases and V 4 bases, and 9 bases lay outside the gene matches. Germline V gives CDR1 SGHDN, CDR2 FVKESK. The CDR3 DNA reads TGTGCCAGCAGCCCCGTCGAGCGGGAGAAATACGAGCAGTACTTC. It is translated as CASSPVEREKYEQYF.

CDR3 nucleotides: TGTGCCATCAGCCCTAGCGGGGGCACAGATACGCAGTATTTT. Translated, it gives CAISPSGGTDTQYF. The rearrangement joins TRBV10-3 to TRBJ2-3; the match to TRBD2 covers 9 bases. This CDR3 comprises 14 residues. Germline assignment: CDR1 ENHRY and CDR2 SYGVKD. V gave up 6 bases and J gave up 1 base; unmatched junction bases: 2.

CDR3 loop: CASSYETSGKGEQYF. CDR3 in DNA: TGTGCCAGCAGTTACGAGACTAGCGGTAAGGGGGAGCAGTACTTC. The V gene is TRBV6-5, the J gene TRBJ2-7; 9 bases are shared with TRBD2. CDR3 length: 15 amino acids. V shed 2 bases and J 7 bases; nucleotides not matched to a gene: 9. The germline V gene has CDR1 MNHEY and CDR2 SVGAGI.

This clone was detected many times. The chain links TRBV29-1 to TRBJ2-1; D is undetermined. CDR3 length: 14 amino acids. Germline V CDR1 and CDR2: SQVTM, ANQGSEA. Trimming pared 3 bases from V and 3 bases from J, leaving 12 bases between. DNA for the CDR3: TGCAGCGTTGACCAGACAACCGTCTACAATGAGCAGTTCTTC. Translating it yields CSVDQTTVYNEQFF.

Only a few counts were recorded for this clone. This chain uses TRBV7-2 with TRBJ1-3, with D unresolved. V was pared by 4 bases and J by 3 bases, with 7 bases between. The CDR3 runs 13 residues. Germline values: CDR1 SGHTA, CDR2 FQGNSA. The CDR3 DNA reads TGTGCCAGCAGCTCCTCTTATGGAAACACCATATATTTT. Translating it yields CASSSSYGNTIYF.

This clone was counted only a few times. The chain links TRBV6-6 to TRBJ2-7, with 9 bases identical to TRBD1. Trimming took 7 bases from V and 3 from J; bases not matched to a gene: 7. CDR1 is MNHNY and CDR2 is SVGAGI in the germline V gene (reference sequence). This CDR3 has 14 amino acids. The DNA of the CDR3 is TGTGCCAGCAAGAGGGGGACAGGGAACTACGAGCAGTACTTC. It encodes CASKRGTGNYEQYF.

This clone was seen a few times. The gene calls are TRBV10-3 and TRBJ2-3, with 10 bases lining up with TRBD2. This CDR3 contains 14 residues. With V trimmed by 10 bases and J by 5 bases, 9 bases remained unmatched. Germline V gene sequence: CDR1 ENHRY, CDR2 SYGVKD. The CDR3, as DNA: TGTGCCACACAGCGGGAGGGCCACGGAGATACGCAGTATTTT. The encoded protein is CATQREGHGDTQYF.

This chain joins TRBV9 and TRBJ2-5; D gene unclear. Per the germline V gene, CDR1 is SGDLS and CDR2 is YYNGEE. V was trimmed by 4 bases and J by 2 bases, leaving 12 bases between them. This CDR3 is built from 14 residues. The chain's CDR3 is CASSPGPPQETQYF. CDR3 DNA sequence: TGTGCCAGCAGCCCAGGACCGCCTCAAGAGACCCAGTACTTC.

This clone was seen only a few times. The genes are TRBV4-1 and TRBJ2-5; tentative D call: TRBD1 (6 bases). Trimming cost V 0 bases and J 5 bases, with 16 bases left between them. The length of the CDR3 is 16 residues. Germline V gene data show CDR1 as MGHRA and CDR2 as YSYEKL. The chain's CDR3 is CASSQDTGHKGETQYF. CDR3 in DNA: TGCGCCAGCAGCCAAGATACGGGACATAAAGGGGAGACCCAGTACTTC.

This clone was detected a few times. This rearrangement joins TRBV19 to TRBJ2-5, with TRBD1 as a possible D gene (6 bases). The CDR3 consists of 16 residues. The V gene's germline CDR1 is LNHDA and CDR2 SQIVND (reference sequence). V was trimmed by 5 bases and J by 4 bases, leaving 20 bases between them. CDR3 bases: TGTGCCAGTAGTGCCTGGAAGGACAGCGCAGGAGAGACCCAGTACTTC. The encoded protein is CASSAWKDSAGETQYF.

This clone was detected only a few times. The rearrangement links TRBV6-5 to TRBJ2-7; TRBD1 or TRBD2 may be the D gene (5 bases each). The V and J ends lost 5 bases and 7 bases respectively, with 12 bases between them. The CDR3 is made up of 12 amino acids. Germline CDR1 MNHEY, CDR2 SVGAGI. The CDR3 DNA is TGTGCCAGCAGTAGGGACGAAGTGGAGCAGTACTTC. Protein sequence: CASSRDEVEQYF.

The chain combines TRBV9 with TRBJ2-7, with TRBD1 identical over 8 bases. V dropped 4 bases and J dropped 5; count of bases not matched to a gene: 8. This CDR3 is built from 14 residues. Germline CDR1 and CDR2: SGDLS and YYNGEE. Written as DNA, the CDR3 is TGTGCCAGCAGCCCTTTAGCGGACAGGGACGAGCAGTACTTC. Protein: CASSPLADRDEQYF. Full variable domain (rest looked up from reference TRBV9 and TRBJ2-7): DSGVTQTPKHLITATGQRVTLRCSPRSGDLSVYWYQQSLDQGLQFLIQYYNGEERAKGNILERFSAQQFPDLHSELNLSSLELGDSALYFCASSPLADRDEQYFGPGTRLTVT.

The J gene is TRBJ2-1, the V gene TRBV6-5, with TRBD2 matching over 13 bases. J lost 9 bases, V lost 5 bases, and 4 bases had no gene match. The CDR3 runs to 14 residues. Germline loops: CDR1 MNHEY, CDR2 SVGAGI. The CDR3 sequence is CASSIRTSGGEQFF. In DNA, the CDR3 is TGTGCCAGCAGTATACGGACTAGCGGGGGTGAGCAGTTCTTC.

This clone occurred a few times. V is TRBV20-1 and J is TRBJ2-1; D is undetermined. The CDR3 loop spans 11 amino acids. V gave up 3 bases and J gave up 6 bases, with 6 bases separating them. CDR1 DFQATT and CDR2 SNEGSKA come from the germline V gene (reference sequence). CDR3: CSASNGNEQFF. CDR3 DNA sequence: TGCAGTGCTAGTAACGGCAATGAGCAGTTCTTC.

The sample holds a few counts of this clone. The chain links TRBV18 to TRBJ2-6, with 8 nucleotides matching TRBD1. Looked up from germline, CDR1 is KGHSH and CDR2 is LQKENI. The ends lost 8 bases at V and 2 bases at J; junction bases unmatched: 5. The CDR3 is 15 amino acids. CDR3 bases: TGTGCCAGCGGACAGGGAAGAACTGGGGCCAACGTCCTGACTTTC. Amino acids: CASGQGRTGANVLTF. The complete variable domain, with remaining parts taken from reference TRBV18 and TRBJ2-6, reads NAGVMQNPRHLVRRRGQEARLRCSPMKGHSHVYWYRQLPEEGLKFMVYLQKENIIDESGMPKERFSAEFPKEGPSILRIQQVVRGDSAAYFCASGQGRTGANVLTFGAGSRLTVL.

Concerning this clone itself: At one boundary the junction diverges from the germline segment, which might be a read error. This rearrangement joins TRBV6-7 to TRBJ2-5, with 9 bases fitting TRBD1. TRBV6-7 is classed as an ORF, of uncertain function. This CDR3 contains 9 residues. The CDR3 loop reads CGQGMAQYF. The DNA of the CDR3 is TGCGGACAGGGGATGGCCCAGTACTTC.